This entry features one T cell receptor (beta chain) sequence. Its antigen is as yet unknown. At one boundary the junction diverges from the germline segment, which might be a read error. Other DNA sequences of this sample code for an identical CDR3. This entry belongs to a study of cytomegalovirus exposure and HLA in healthy donors. Whole-study context: HLA-typed donors were the source of approximately 86 million unique TCRs held in an early data release. Study-wide findings and caveats: A later analysis found TCR association rates differed by HLA locus, highest for DRB1 and lowest for HLA-C. The study put 150 or so TCR beta chains on its list as cytomegalovirus-associated.

The PCR used 60 Vbeta and 13 Jbeta primers. This table comes from immunoSEQ multiplex PCR, and its TCRdb copy is limited to in-frame clones, with some not included. Of 98,000 or so clones listed, roughly 85% are singletons. The TCR originated in a man in his fifties or sixties in good health and CMV-seropositive. Sequenced input: PBMCs.

CDR3 protein: CASSELTGTTEAFF. The CDR3 DNA is TGCGCCAGCAGCGAGTTGACAGGGACCACTGAAGCTTTCTTT. The V gene is TRBV10-1, the J gene TRBJ1-1; 7 bases map to TRBD1. The CDR3 totals 14 residues. Germline values: CDR1 WNHNN, CDR2 SYGVQD (reference sequence).